The entry below gives a single T cell receptor (beta chain) sequence along with its context. This receptor's antigen is unknown. One base away there is no much larger clone; base qualities are not given. These data belong to a study of radiation and T cells in renal cell carcinoma (dated by TCRdb to about 2020). For the wider study: The samples were obtained from a clinical trial, where primary renal cell carcinomas were treated with 15 Gy stereotactic body radiation therapy and then removed by nephrectomy 4 weeks afterward. A total of 53 samples underwent TCR beta sequencing, made up of about 26 tumors and roughly 27 peripheral blood samples. In the approximately 58 samples combined, several million unique CDR3 nucleotide sequences were found, encoding approximately 2,800,000 unique CDR3 amino acid sequences. General conclusions and limits of the study: Top tumor clonotypes rose in blood from baseline to 2 weeks post-radiation, then contracted by 4 weeks, suggesting transient expansion of tumor-resident clones. Because the trial had a single-armed design, the trial could not examine how radiation dose or scheduling affected the TCR repertoire. Dynamics of the blood repertoire were not tracked past 4 weeks after treatment. Because pretreatment tumor biopsies were not available, the baseline intratumoral presence of clonotypes could not be determined.

The CDR3 runs 16 amino acids, cysteine and phenylalanine included. Here the CDR3 DNA is all that survives: 48 bases in frame from base 1. Looking up the germline V gene yields CDR1 MNHEY and CDR2 SVGAGI. Trimming at the junction amounts to 1 base on V and 3 bases on J, and the germline ends lie 13 bases apart. In the paper's terms, the time point label means: baseline pretreatment blood. The treatment or condition label on this specimen signifies: 15 Gy SBRT to primary tumor, nephrectomy 4 weeks later. To follow tumor-enriched clonotypes, serial peripheral blood was collected from radiation-treated patients at baseline and at 2 weeks and 4 weeks after SBRT. Every patient's renal cell carcinoma showed clear cell pathology. The QIAamp DNA Blood Mini Kit (Qiagen) was used to prepare genomic DNA for TCR sequencing. The analyses included only samples that passed all quality control checks. TCR beta libraries were generated from genomic DNA with the immunoSEQ kit, following the manufacturer's recommendations. To prepare the libraries, a first multiplex PCR with proprietary primers was run, followed by a second PCR that added unique barcodes, and a bead cleanup was done after each round. Each sample batch included a kit-provided positive control reaction and a negative control reaction. The final libraries were assessed on an Agilent 4200 TapeStation D1000 ScreenTape, pooled by volume, and quantified by qPCR. Sequencing was performed on an Illumina NextSeq500 with a MidOutput 150-cycle cartridge, and 156 Read1 and 15 Index1 cycles were run with kit custom primers. The pooled library was loaded at about 1 pM with roughly 19% PhiX control spiked in. As for how the authors treated the data: Vendor-processed data were analyzed in R, with a clonotype defined as all T cells sharing the same CDR3 nucleotide sequence. For clone abundance analyses, frequencies were normalized to the 10,000 most abundant clones in each sample. Before analysis, public T cell clones were removed, and these numbered fewer than six per sample on average. An abundance difference of at least 32-fold between compartments was the criterion for calling clonotypes tumor-enriched or baseline blood-enriched. Clonotypes expanded or contracted between blood time points were identified with a beta-binomial differential abundance model. Tumor-blood repertoire similarity was measured with the Baroni-Urbani and Buser coefficient, and group comparisons used two-tailed Wilcoxon tests in R. Held by TCRdb, this immuneACCESS table contains in-frame sequences only and omits some clones. Under half of the omission traces to an unresolved V gene where checked; the cause of the rest is unknown. V and J calls plus clone size are reproduced from that table; the DNA served to infer D and trimming. This sample has approximately 90,000 clones in its table, and approximately 86% of those were observed once. Roughly 8% of the sample comes from the top ten.

The sequence joins TRBV6-5 to TRBJ2-1, with TRBD2 tentatively as D gene (6 bases match). This TCR was sampled from a man aged 45 to 65 with renal cell carcinoma. This sample comprised blood, obtained from a patient whose treatment included radiotherapy and nephrectomy. The DNA sequence is given as TGTGCCAGCAGTTACTTGGGGGGTATGGGCTACAATGAGCAGTTCTTC. Protein translation: CASSYLGGMGYNEQFF.